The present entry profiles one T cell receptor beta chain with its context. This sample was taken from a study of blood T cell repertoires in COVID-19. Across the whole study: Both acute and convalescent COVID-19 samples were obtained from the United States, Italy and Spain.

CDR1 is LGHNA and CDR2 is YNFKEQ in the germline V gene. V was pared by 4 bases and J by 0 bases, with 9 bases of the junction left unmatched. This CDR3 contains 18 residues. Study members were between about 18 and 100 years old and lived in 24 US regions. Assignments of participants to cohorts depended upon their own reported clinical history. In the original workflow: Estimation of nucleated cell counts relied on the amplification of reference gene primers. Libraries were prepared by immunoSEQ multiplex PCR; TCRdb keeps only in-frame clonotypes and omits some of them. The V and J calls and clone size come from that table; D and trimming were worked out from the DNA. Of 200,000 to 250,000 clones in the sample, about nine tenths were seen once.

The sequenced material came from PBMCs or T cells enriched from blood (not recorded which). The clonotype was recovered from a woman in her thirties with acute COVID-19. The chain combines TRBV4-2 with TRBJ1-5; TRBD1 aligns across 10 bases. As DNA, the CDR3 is TGTGCCAGCAGCCCATTGGGACAGGGGAGGGATAGCAATCAGCCCCAGCATTTT. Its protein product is CASSPLGQGRDSNQPQHF.